A single sample gave rise to the 14 T cell receptor beta chains below, sequenced in a study of cytomegalovirus exposure and HLA in healthy donors. Assay: immunoSEQ multiplex PCR; the TCRdb copy retains only in-frame clones and omits some. This table has around 300,000 clones, roughly 90% appearing once. The sample consisted of PBMCs. These receptors all stem from a woman in her late teens or twenties in good health and CMV-seronegative.

The CDR3 loop is CASSQDRGQGWGYTF. CDR3 bases: TGCGCCAGCAGCCAAGATAGGGGACAGGGGTGGGGCTACACCTTC. V usage is TRBV4-3 and J usage is TRBJ1-2; 10 bases are shared with TRBD1. The length of the CDR3 is 15 residues. Germline V gives CDR1 LGHNA, CDR2 YSLEER. J was trimmed by 8 bases and V by 0 bases; bases with no gene match: 6.

The CDR3 region has the DNA TGTGCCAGTAGTGCCTGGGAGGGCCAAGACGGCTACACCTTC. This encodes CASSAWEGQDGYTF. This chain uses TRBV19 with TRBJ1-2; D gene unclear. The V end lost 5 bases, the J end lost 8 bases, and 18 bases lay between the germline ends. The CDR3 contains 14 residues. Germline CDR1 reads LNHDA; CDR2 reads SQIVND (reference sequence).

The J gene is TRBJ2-3, the V gene TRBV9, with D perhaps TRBD2 (6 bases). V lost 0 bases, J lost 3 bases, and 14 bases lay in between. The CDR3 totals 16 residues. CDR1 SGDLS and CDR2 YYNGEE come from the germline V gene. CDR3 DNA sequence: TGTGCCAGCAGCGTAGTGGGGGGTGGCTCGACAGATACGCAGTATTTT. Protein sequence: CASSVVGGGSTDTQYF.

V and J are TRBV11-3 and TRBJ2-1; D is perhaps TRBD1 (6 bases). The V end was cut by 4 bases, the J end by 5 bases, with 6 bases between. The CDR3 contains 12 residues. Germline-derived CDR1 and CDR2 are SGHNT and YENEEA. The CDR3 reads CASSWTDNEQFF. CDR3 coding DNA: TGTGCCAGCAGCTGGACAGACAATGAGCAGTTCTTC. Combining the CDR3 with reference TRBV11-3 and TRBJ2-1 gives the whole variable domain EAGVVQSPRYKIIEKKQPVAFWCNPISGHNTLYWYLQNLGQGPELLIRYENEEAVDDSQLPKDRFSAERLKGVDSTLKIQPAELGDSAVYLCASSWTDNEQFFGPGTRLTVL.

J is TRBJ1-1 and V is TRBV7-2; a weak D match, TRBD1 (6 bases). The germline V gene has CDR1 SGHTA and CDR2 FQGNSA. V lost 6 bases and J lost 2, with 10 bases in between. There are 13 residues in the CDR3. The DNA for the CDR3 is TGTGCCAGCAGTGACAGGCTCAACACTGAAGCTTTCTTT. This sequence encodes CASSDRLNTEAFF.

This chain uses TRBV7-2 with TRBJ1-2, with no clear D. There are 14 residues in the CDR3. Looked up from germline, CDR1 is SGHTA and CDR2 is FQGNSA. The V end was cut by 4 bases, the J end by 3 bases, with 12 bases between. The CDR3 is CASSSGGSYYGYTF. The CDR3 coding sequence is TGTGCCAGCAGCTCCGGCGGCTCTTACTATGGCTACACCTTC. Supplemented by reference TRBV7-2 and TRBJ1-2, the full variable domain reads GAGVSQSPSNKVTEKGKDVELRCDPISGHTALYWYRQSLGQGLEFLIYFQGNSAPDKSGLPSDRFSAERTGGSVSTLTIQRTQQEDSAVYLCASSSGGSYYGYTFGSGTRLTVV.

V and J are TRBV10-3 and TRBJ1-5; tentatively, D is TRBD1 (5 bases). CDR1 and CDR2 (germline): ENHRY, SYGVKD. Trimming cost V 5 bases and J 3 bases, with 14 bases left between them. CDR3 size: 15 residues. This CDR3 is CAISFSGGPNQPQHF. The CDR3 nucleotides read TGTGCCATCAGTTTTTCGGGGGGTCCCAATCAGCCCCAGCATTTT.

This rearrangement joins TRBV6-5 to TRBJ2-5, with 8 bases that match TRBD1. V lost 6 bases, J lost 4 bases, and 7 bases stayed unmatched. This CDR3 has 14 amino acids. Germline values: CDR1 MNHEY, CDR2 SVGAGI. CDR3 amino acids: CASRRTGGLETQYF. CDR3 DNA sequence: TGTGCCAGCAGACGCACAGGGGGGCTAGAGACCCAGTACTTC.

The chain couples TRBV15 to TRBJ1-4; D uncertain. The V and J ends lost 0 bases and 7 bases respectively, with 12 bases between them. CDR1 is LNHNV and CDR2 is YYDKDF in the germline V gene (reference sequence). The CDR3 is 15 amino acids. In DNA, the CDR3 is TGTGCCACCAGCAGAGATGTCCAGTATGGTGAAAAACTGTTTTTT. Amino acids: CATSRDVQYGEKLFF. Full variable domain (rest looked up from reference TRBV15 and TRBJ1-4): DAMVIQNPRYQVTQFGKPVTLSCSQTLNHNVMYWYQQKSSQAPKLLFHYYDKDFNNEADTPDNFQSRRPNTSFCFLDIRSPGLGDTAMYLCATSRDVQYGEKLFFGSGTQLSVL.

This clone was seen a single time. The gene calls are TRBV11-2 and TRBJ2-1; maybe TRBD2 (5 bases). V shed 2 bases and J shed 0 bases, with 11 bases lying between them. Germline CDR1 SGHAT, CDR2 FQNNGV. The CDR3 has 16 amino acids. The chain's CDR3 is CASSLSLAASYNEQFF. CDR3 DNA: TGTGCCAGCAGCTTATCGCTAGCAGCCTCCTACAATGAGCAGTTCTTC.

The genes are TRBV27 and TRBJ1-2, with a possible D match to TRBD1 (5 bases). CDR1 is MNHEY and CDR2 is SMNVEV in the germline V gene (reference sequence). V was pared by 8 bases and J by 0 bases, with 19 bases between. The CDR3 runs to 16 residues. The CDR3 DNA reads TGTGCCAGCGCCCCCCGGGGGACTCTCTCTAACTATGGCTACACCTTC. This gives the protein CASAPRGTLSNYGYTF.

The gene calls are TRBV4-1 and TRBJ2-7; 8 nucleotides agree with TRBD2. Germline-derived CDR1 and CDR2 are MGHRA and YSYEKL. The CDR3 has 15 residues. The V gene end was trimmed by 3 bases and the J gene end by 1 base; junction bases not matched to a gene: 5. As DNA, the CDR3 is TGCGCCAGCAGCCAGTACGGGACTAGATCCTACGAGCAGTACTTC. Translating gives CASSQYGTRSYEQYF.

V gene TRBV5-4 combines with J gene TRBJ2-5; 8 positions agree with TRBD2. Germline V gene data show CDR1 as SGHNT and CDR2 as YYREEE (reference sequence). V lost 4 bases, J lost 5 bases, and 10 bases stayed unmatched. This CDR3 spans 15 amino acids. This chain's CDR3 is CASSAVGLAGETQYF. The CDR3 DNA follows: TGTGCCAGCAGCGCCGTGGGGCTAGCGGGTGAGACCCAGTACTTC.

The V call is TRBV30, the J call TRBJ1-5, with D possibly being TRBD1 (5 bases). The CDR3 runs 14 residues. Germline V gene lookup returns CDR1 GTSNPN and CDR2 SVGIG (reference sequence). Trimming cost V 1 base and J 11 bases, with 18 bases left between them. The CDR3 sequence: CAWSAREGRGSQHF. DNA for the CDR3: TGTGCCTGGAGTGCACGGGAGGGCCGGGGGTCCCAGCATTTT.